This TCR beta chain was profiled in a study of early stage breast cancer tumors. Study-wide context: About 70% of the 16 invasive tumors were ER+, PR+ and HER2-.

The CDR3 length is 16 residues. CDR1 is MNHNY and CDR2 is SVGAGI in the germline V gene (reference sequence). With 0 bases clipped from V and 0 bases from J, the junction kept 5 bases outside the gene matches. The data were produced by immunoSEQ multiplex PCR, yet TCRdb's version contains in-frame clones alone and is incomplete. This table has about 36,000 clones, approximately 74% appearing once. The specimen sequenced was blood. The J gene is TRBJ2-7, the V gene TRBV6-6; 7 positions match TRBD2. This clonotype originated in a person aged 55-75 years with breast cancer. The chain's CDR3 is CASSYSTWGGSYEQYF. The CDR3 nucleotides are TGTGCCAGCAGTTACTCTACGTGGGGGGGCTCCTACGAGCAGTACTTC.